Listed below are T cell receptor beta chains from one sample, sequenced in a study of blood T cell repertoires in COVID-19. Only in-frame clones appear in the TCRdb table, and some are missing; sequencing was by immunoSEQ multiplex PCR. Of 95,000 to 150,000 clones in the sample, over 75% are singletons; the top ten hold 16%. The sample comprised peripheral blood. Receptors were obtained from a man aged 55 to 70 with active or convalescent COVID-19. Both conserved end residues are part of each CDR3. The D gene is left open where the match is weak. Clone size is not always given. Where it is, it says once, few, many or a class for expanded clones.

J: TRBJ1-1; D: .; size: .; V: TRBV6-5; CDR3: CASNQGNTEAFF; DNA: TGTGCCAGCAATCAGGGGAACACTGAAGCTTTCTTT
J: TRBJ2-3; D: .; size: .; V: TRBV5-1; CDR3: CASSFSGSDTQYF; DNA: TGCGCCAGCAGCTTCTCCGGGAGCGATACGCAGTATTTT
J: TRBJ2-3; D: .; size: .; V: TRBV5-1; CDR3: CASSLFSSSVPDTQYF; DNA: TGCGCCAGCAGCTTATTTTCTAGCTCAGTTCCGGATACGCAGTATTTT
J: TRBJ2-5; D: TRBD2; size: once; V: TRBV9; CDR3: CASSRTSGLQETQYF; DNA: TGTGCCAGCAGCCGGACTAGCGGGCTTCAAGAGACCCAGTACTTC
J: TRBJ2-5; D: TRBD2; size: .; V: TRBV28; CDR3: CASSSPGGPETQYF; DNA: TGTGCCAGCAGTTCCCCGGGGGGTCCGGAGACCCAGTACTTC
J: TRBJ2-7; D: TRBD2; size: .; V: TRBV29-1; CDR3: CSVEIVGTSGSYSYEQYF; DNA: TGCAGCGTTGAGATTGTTGGGACTAGCGGGAGTTACTCCTACGAGCAGTACTTC
J: TRBJ1-5; D: .; size: .; V: TRBV4-2; CDR3: CASSQGVSGDQPQHF; DNA: TGTGCCAGCAGCCAAGGAGTATCGGGGGATCAGCCCCAGCATTTT
J: TRBJ2-5; D: .; size: .; V: TRBV5-1; CDR3: CASSLYEQETQYF; DNA: TGCGCCAGCAGCTTATACGAGCAAGAGACCCAGTACTTC
J: TRBJ2-3; D: TRBD2; size: .; V: TRBV7-9; CDR3: CASSSTSGRGRDTQYF; DNA: TGTGCCAGCAGCTCCACTAGCGGGAGAGGTCGTGATACGCAGTATTTT
J: TRBJ1-2; D: TRBD1; size: .; V: TRBV2; CDR3: CASSNRGLGYTF; DNA: TGTGCCAGCAGTAACAGGGGGCTCGGCTACACCTTC
J: TRBJ2-6; D: TRBD2; size: .; V: TRBV4-2; CDR3: CASSPGGRALSGANVLTF; DNA: TGTGCCAGCAGCCCGGGGGGGCGGGCCCTCTCTGGGGCCAACGTCCTGACTTTC
J: TRBJ2-7; D: .; size: few; V: TRBV7-9; CDR3: CASSLYGSSEQYF; DNA: TGTGCCAGCAGCTTATACGGTAGCAGCGAGCAGTACTTC
J: TRBJ2-3; D: .; size: .; V: TRBV5-1; CDR3: CASSTGDNTQYF; DNA: TGCGCCAGCAGCACGGGGGATAATACGCAGTATTTT
J: TRBJ1-5; D: .; size: once; V: TRBV28; CDR3: CASSSGGQPQHF; DNA: TGTGCCAGCAGTTCGGGGGGGCAGCCCCAGCATTTT
J: TRBJ2-7; D: .; size: few; V: TRBV19; CDR3: CASSQGRVYEQYF; DNA: TGTGCCAGTAGTCAGGGAAGAGTCTACGAGCAGTACTTC
J: TRBJ2-2; D: TRBD2; size: .; V: TRBV7-3; CDR3: CASSFSSGSHGELFF; DNA: TGTGCCAGCAGCTTCTCTAGCGGGAGTCACGGGGAGCTGTTTTTT
J: TRBJ2-1; D: TRBD1; size: .; V: TRBV9; CDR3: CASSAGQGVYNEQFF; DNA: TGTGCCAGCAGCGCGGGACAGGGGGTGTACAATGAGCAGTTCTTC
J: TRBJ1-5; D: TRBD1; size: few; V: TRBV6-2/TRBV6-3; CDR3: CASSWGAGGGQPQHF; DNA: TGTGCCAGCAGTTGGGGGGCAGGGGGCGGTCAGCCCCAGCATTTT
J: TRBJ1-5; D: .; size: once; V: TRBV6-2/TRBV6-3; CDR3: CASSSPTGPTLHF; DNA: TGTGCCAGCAGCTCCCCAACAGGGCCCACTCTCCATTTT
J: TRBJ2-7; D: .; size: .; V: TRBV24-1; CDR3: CATSNFYEQYF; DNA: TGTGCCACCAGTAACTTCTACGAGCAGTACTTC
J: TRBJ1-4; D: .; size: few; V: TRBV27; CDR3: CASSPPGGTATNEKLFF; DNA: TGTGCCAGCAGTCCTCCGGGGGGGACTGCAACTAATGAAAAACTGTTTTTT
J: TRBJ2-6; D: .; size: .; V: TRBV3-1/TRBV3-2; CDR3: CASSPRSGANVLTF; DNA: TGTGCCAGCAGCCCTCGCTCTGGGGCCAACGTCCTGACTTTC
J: TRBJ1-2; D: .; size: .; V: TRBV19; CDR3: CASSWTDYFANYGYTF; DNA: TGTGCCAGTAGTTGGACTGATTATTTTGCCAACTATGGCTACACCTTC
J: TRBJ2-3; D: TRBD2; size: .; V: TRBV28; CDR3: CASSSGTSGRAGGTDTQYF; DNA: TGTGCCAGCAGTTCCGGGACTAGCGGGAGGGCTGGGGGCACAGATACGCAGTATTTT